This T cell receptor (beta chain) comes out of a study of T cell repertoires in cytomegalovirus infection. This clonotype was recorded many times. The antigen is not known. The study's findings and limits: Adding up the frequency of public TCR beta families identified people who carried CMV plus the relevant HLA.

The length of the CDR3 is 17 residues. The trim removed 5 bases at V and 4 bases at J, leaving 11 bases unmatched. In TCRdb, the reads were re-called with MiXCR into one record per CDR3 protein. The sample has roughly 140,000 distinct CDR3 sequences, roughly a quarter seen once. This clonotype was obtained from a human donor in good health (CMV status not recorded). Some clones in this sample may be carry-over from other donors' samples. The sequenced sample consisted of PBMCs. The rearrangement joins TRBV12-3 or TRBV12-4 to TRBJ1-2; 12 bases map to TRBD1. In nucleotides, the CDR3 is TGTGCCAGCAGTACCGGGACAGGGGGCGCAGTTCCCTATGGCTACACCTTC. As protein: CASSTGTGGAVPYGYTF.